These 9 T cell receptor beta chains came from one sample sequenced in a study of shared clonotypes between healthy human individuals. Measured with immunoSEQ multiplex PCR; TCRdb has only the in-frame clones, and not every one. The sample lists 2 million to 2.5 million clones, approximately 93% seen once, with 0.3% to 0.4% in the top ten. The sample was naive CD4+ T cells from PBMCs. Subset reported: CD45RA+ positively selected. Source of these receptors: a man younger than 30 in good health. Some clones in this sample may be carry-over from other donors' samples.

The chain links TRBV19 to TRBJ2-3; 11 positions agree with TRBD2. With V trimmed by 4 bases and J by 1 base, 7 bases remained unmatched. The germline V gene has CDR1 LNHDA and CDR2 SQIVND (reference sequence). The CDR3 sequence is 17 residues long. The CDR3 region is CASSTPGTSGGTDTQYF. In DNA form, the CDR3 reads TGTGCCAGTAGTACCCCCGGGACTAGCGGTGGCACAGATACGCAGTATTTT.

The genes are TRBV15 and TRBJ2-5, with D hard to call. Trimming shortened V by 1 base and J by 0 bases, and 15 bases separated the two germline ends. CDR1 LNHNV and CDR2 YYDKDF come from the germline V gene (reference sequence). This CDR3 contains 17 residues. CDR3 region: CATSRGMGSSYQETQYF. In nucleotides, the CDR3 is TGTGCCACCAGCAGAGGGATGGGTTCATCGTACCAAGAGACCCAGTACTTC. Full variable domain (remainder filled in from reference TRBV15 and TRBJ2-5): DAMVIQNPRYQVTQFGKPVTLSCSQTLNHNVMYWYQQKSSQAPKLLFHYYDKDFNNEADTPDNFQSRRPNTSFCFLDIRSPGLGDTAMYLCATSRGMGSSYQETQYFGPGTRLLVL.

J is TRBJ2-5 and V is TRBV6-5; no reliable D call. The germline V and J ends were trimmed by 2 bases and 1 base, with 14 bases remaining between them. This CDR3 spans 16 amino acids. Germline lookup yields CDR1 MNHEY and CDR2 SVGAGI. DNA of the CDR3: TGTGCCAGCAGTTACACCGGTGCAGTTACCCAAGAGACCCAGTACTTC. As protein: CASSYTGAVTQETQYF.

The CDR3 spells CASSLARAGTDTQYF. Here the CDR3 DNA reads TGTGCCAGCAGCTTGGCCAGGGCGGGGACAGATACGCAGTATTTT. The chain joins TRBV5-4 to TRBJ2-3; D is possibly TRBD2 (6 bases). Germline-derived CDR1 and CDR2 are SGHNT and YYREEE (reference sequence). CDR3 size: 15 residues. V was trimmed by 0 bases and J by 3 bases, leaving 11 bases between them.

This clone was counted once. The chain carries TRBV10-1 and TRBJ2-1; D remains ambiguous. V lost 8 bases, J lost 12 bases, and 17 bases lay in between. Germline V CDR1 and CDR2: WNHNN, SYGVQD (reference sequence). The CDR3 length is 12 residues. The CDR3 coding sequence is TGCGCCAGCGGCCGCACGGGCCCGGGGCAGTTCTTC. Its protein product is CASGRTGPGQFF.

This clone came up once. The chain recombines TRBV9 with TRBJ2-7, with TRBD2 as a possible D gene (6 bases). CDR1 is SGDLS, CDR2 YYNGEE, per germline. The CDR3 sequence is 13 residues long. The V gene lost 4 bases and the J gene lost 6 bases, with 14 bases spanning the gap. DNA for the CDR3: TGTGCCAGCAGCATCGGGAGTCAAGGCGAGCAGTACTTC. Its protein is CASSIGSQGEQYF.

V is TRBV20-1 and J is TRBJ1-5; possible D gene TRBD1, 6 bases. CDR3 length: 11 residues. Looked up from germline, CDR1 is DFQATT and CDR2 is SNEGSKA (reference sequence). V was shortened by 5 bases and J by 9 bases, with 11 bases between the two germline ends. CDR3 DNA sequence: TGCAGTGCTCGGGGGGGGCCGCCCCAGCATTTT. It is translated as CSARGGPPQHF.

The chain has TRBV27 and TRBJ1-1; D ambiguous. V was shortened by 5 bases and J by 2 bases, with 12 bases between the two germline ends. Germline V lookup: CDR1 MNHEY, CDR2 SMNVEV (reference sequence). CDR3 length: 14 residues. The CDR3 DNA is TGTGCCAGCAGTCCTTACTCGGTCAACACTGAAGCTTTCTTT. It codes for CASSPYSVNTEAFF.

In its sample, this clone was seen once. V is TRBV6-5 and J is TRBJ1-2; TRBD1 matches at 9 bases. From germline, CDR1 is MNHEY and CDR2 SVGAGI. With V trimmed by 5 bases and J by 0 bases, 4 bases remained unmatched. The CDR3 covers 15 residues. The CDR3 sequence is CASSTGGRTNYGYTF. Here the CDR3 DNA reads TGTGCCAGCAGTACAGGGGGCAGAACTAACTATGGCTACACCTTC.